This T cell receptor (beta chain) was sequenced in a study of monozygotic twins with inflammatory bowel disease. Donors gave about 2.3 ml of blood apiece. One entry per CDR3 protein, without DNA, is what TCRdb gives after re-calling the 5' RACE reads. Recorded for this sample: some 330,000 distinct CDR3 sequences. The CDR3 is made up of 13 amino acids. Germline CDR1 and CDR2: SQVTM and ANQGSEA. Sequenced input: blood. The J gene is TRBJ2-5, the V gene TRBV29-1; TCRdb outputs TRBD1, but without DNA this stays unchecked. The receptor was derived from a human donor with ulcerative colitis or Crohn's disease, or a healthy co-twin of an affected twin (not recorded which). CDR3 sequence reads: CSGNTGFGETQYF. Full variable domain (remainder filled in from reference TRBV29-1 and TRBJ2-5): SAVISQKPSRDICQRGTSLTIQCQVDSQVTMMFWYRQQPGQSLTLIATANQGSEATYESGFVIDKFPISRPNLTFSTLTVSNMSPEDSSIYLCSGNTGFGETQYFGPGTRLLVL.